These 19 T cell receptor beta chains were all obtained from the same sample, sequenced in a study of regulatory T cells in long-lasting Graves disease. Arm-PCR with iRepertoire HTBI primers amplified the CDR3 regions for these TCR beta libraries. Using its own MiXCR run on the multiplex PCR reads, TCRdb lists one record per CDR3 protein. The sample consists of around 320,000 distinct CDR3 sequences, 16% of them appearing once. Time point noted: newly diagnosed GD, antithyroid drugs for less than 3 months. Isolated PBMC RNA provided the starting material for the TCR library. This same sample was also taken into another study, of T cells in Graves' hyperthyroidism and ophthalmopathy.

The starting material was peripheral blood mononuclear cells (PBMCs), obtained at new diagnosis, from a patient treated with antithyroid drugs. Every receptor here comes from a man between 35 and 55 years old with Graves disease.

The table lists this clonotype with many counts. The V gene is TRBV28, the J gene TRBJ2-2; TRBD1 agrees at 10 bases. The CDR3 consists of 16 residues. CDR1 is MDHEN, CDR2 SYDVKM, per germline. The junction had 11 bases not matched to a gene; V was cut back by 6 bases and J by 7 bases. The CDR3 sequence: CASRSPDRGQIGELFF. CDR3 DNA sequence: TGTGCCAGCAGGTCGCCTGACAGGGGGCAAATCGGGGAGCTGTTTTTT.

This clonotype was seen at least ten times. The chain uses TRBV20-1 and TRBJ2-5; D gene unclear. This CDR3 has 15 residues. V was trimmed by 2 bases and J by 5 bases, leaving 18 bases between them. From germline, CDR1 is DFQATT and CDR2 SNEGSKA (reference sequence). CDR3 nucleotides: TGCAGTGCTAGACCCCATGGTGTAGTTGGGGAGACCCAGTACTTC. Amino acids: CSARPHGVVGETQYF.

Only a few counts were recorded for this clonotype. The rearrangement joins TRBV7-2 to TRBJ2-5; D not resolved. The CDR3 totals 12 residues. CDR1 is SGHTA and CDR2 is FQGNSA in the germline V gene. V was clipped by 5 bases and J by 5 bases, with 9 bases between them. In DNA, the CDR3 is TGTGCCAGCAGCACCTATGGCGAGACCCAGTACTTC. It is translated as CASSTYGETQYF. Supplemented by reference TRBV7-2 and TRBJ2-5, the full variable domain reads GAGVSQSPSNKVTEKGKDVELRCDPISGHTALYWYRQSLGQGLEFLIYFQGNSAPDKSGLPSDRFSAERTGGSVSTLTIQRTQQEDSAVYLCASSTYGETQYFGPGTRLLVL.

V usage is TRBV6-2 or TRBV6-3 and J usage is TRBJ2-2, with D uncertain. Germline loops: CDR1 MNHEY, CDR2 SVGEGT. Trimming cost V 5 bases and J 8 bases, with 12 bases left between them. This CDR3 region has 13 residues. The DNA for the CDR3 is TGTGCCAGCAGTGAAATCGTTTTTGGGGAGCTGTTTTTT. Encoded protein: CASSEIVFGELFF.

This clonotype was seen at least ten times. The CDR3 spells CASSLRIRDRDMSQYF. CDR3 in DNA: TGTGCCAGCTCACTAAGAATCCGGGACAGGGATATGTCCCAGTACTTC. The genes are TRBV18 and TRBJ2-5; 9 nucleotides match TRBD1. Germline values: CDR1 KGHSH, CDR2 LQKENI. Trimming cost V 4 bases and J 9 bases; bases outside gene matches: 15. The CDR3 is 16 residues long.

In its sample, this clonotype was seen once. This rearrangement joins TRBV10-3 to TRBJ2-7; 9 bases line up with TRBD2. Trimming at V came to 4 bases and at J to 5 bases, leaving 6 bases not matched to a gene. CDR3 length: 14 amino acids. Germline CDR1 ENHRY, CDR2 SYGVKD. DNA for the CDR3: TGTGCCATCAGTGTCGGGACTAGCATCGACGAGCAGTACTTC. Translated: CAISVGTSIDEQYF.

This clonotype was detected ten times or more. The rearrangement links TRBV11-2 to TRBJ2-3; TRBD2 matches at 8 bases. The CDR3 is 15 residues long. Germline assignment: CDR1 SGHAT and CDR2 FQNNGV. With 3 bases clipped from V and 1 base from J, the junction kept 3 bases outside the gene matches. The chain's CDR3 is CASSLGAGGTDTQYF. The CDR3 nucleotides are TGTGCCAGCAGCTTGGGAGCGGGGGGCACAGATACGCAGTATTTT.

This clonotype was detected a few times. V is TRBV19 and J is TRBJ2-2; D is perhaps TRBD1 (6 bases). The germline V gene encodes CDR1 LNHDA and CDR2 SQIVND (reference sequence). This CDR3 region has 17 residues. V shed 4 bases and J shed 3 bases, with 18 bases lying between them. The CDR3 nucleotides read TGTGCCAGTAGTACCTGGACAGATACCGCGTACACCGGGGAGCTGTTTTTT. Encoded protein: CASSTWTDTAYTGELFF.

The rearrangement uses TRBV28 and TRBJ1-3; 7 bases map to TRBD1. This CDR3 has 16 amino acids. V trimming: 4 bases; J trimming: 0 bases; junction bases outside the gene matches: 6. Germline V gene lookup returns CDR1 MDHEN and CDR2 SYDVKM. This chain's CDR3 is CASSSTGDLSGNTIYF. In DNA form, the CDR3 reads TGTGCCAGCAGTTCCACAGGGGACCTCTCTGGAAACACCATATATTTT.

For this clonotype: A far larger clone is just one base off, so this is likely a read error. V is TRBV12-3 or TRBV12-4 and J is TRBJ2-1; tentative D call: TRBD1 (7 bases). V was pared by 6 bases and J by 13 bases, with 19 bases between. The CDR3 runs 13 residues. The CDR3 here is CASSRGWGETQFF. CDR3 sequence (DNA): TGTGCCAGCAGCAGGGGGTGGGGGGAGACCCAGTTCTTC.

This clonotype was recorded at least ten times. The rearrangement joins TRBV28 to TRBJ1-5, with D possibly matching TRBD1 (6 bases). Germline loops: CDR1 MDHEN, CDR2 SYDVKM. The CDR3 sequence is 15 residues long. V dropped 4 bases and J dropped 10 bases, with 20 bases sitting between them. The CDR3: CASSSSGTPSQPQHF. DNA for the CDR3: TGTGCCAGCAGTTCCTCCGGGACACCTAGTCAACCCCAGCATTTT.

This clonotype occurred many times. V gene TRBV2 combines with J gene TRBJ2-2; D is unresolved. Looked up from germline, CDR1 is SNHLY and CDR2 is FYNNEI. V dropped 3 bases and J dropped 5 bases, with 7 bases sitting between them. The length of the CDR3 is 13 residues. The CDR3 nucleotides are TGTGCCAGCAGTGACAGCTGGACCGGGGAGCTGTTTTTT. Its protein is CASSDSWTGELFF.

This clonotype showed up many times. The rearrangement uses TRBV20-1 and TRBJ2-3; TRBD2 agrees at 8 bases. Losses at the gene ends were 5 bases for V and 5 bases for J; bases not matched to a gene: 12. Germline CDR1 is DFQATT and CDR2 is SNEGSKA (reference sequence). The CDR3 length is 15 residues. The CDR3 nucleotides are TGCAGTGCTCCCACCTTTAGCGGGGCGGGAGATACGCAGTATTTT. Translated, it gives CSAPTFSGAGDTQYF.

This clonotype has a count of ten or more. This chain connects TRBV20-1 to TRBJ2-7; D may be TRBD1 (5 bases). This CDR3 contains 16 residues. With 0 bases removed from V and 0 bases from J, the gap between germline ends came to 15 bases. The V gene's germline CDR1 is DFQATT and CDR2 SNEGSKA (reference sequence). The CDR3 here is CSARDLRTQGSYEQYF. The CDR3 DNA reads TGCAGTGCTAGAGATCTGAGGACCCAGGGCTCCTACGAGCAGTACTTC.

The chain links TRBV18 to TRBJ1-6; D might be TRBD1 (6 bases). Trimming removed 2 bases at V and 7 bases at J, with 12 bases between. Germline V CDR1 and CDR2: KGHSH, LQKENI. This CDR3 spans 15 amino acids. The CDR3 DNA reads TGTGCCAGCTCACCATGGGACACCAAGAATTCACCCCTCCACTTT. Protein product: CASSPWDTKNSPLHF.

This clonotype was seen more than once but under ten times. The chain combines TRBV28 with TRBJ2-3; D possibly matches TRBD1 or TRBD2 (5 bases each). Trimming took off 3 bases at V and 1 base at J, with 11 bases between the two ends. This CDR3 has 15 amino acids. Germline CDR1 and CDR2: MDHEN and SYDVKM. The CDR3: CASSLGERGTDTQYF. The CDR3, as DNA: TGTGCCAGCAGTTTGGGGGAGAGAGGCACAGATACGCAGTATTTT.

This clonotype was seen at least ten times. CDR3 in DNA: TGCAGTGCTACCCTCACAGGGAGTCTGGGCTACACCTTC. This codes for CSATLTGSLGYTF. The chain uses TRBV20-1 and TRBJ1-2, with D possibly TRBD1 on 6 matching bases. V lost 4 bases and J 8 bases, leaving 17 bases between the germline ends. CDR1 is DFQATT, CDR2 SNEGSKA, per germline (reference sequence). The CDR3 runs 13 residues.

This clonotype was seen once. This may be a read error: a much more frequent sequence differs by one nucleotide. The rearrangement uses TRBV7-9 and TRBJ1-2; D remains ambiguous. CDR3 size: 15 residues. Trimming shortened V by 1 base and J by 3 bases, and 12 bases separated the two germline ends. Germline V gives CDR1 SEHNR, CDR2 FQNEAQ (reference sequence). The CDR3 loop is CASSLGGGSDYGYTF. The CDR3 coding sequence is TGTGCCAGCAGCTTAGGAGGCGGATCTGACTATGGCTACACCTTC.

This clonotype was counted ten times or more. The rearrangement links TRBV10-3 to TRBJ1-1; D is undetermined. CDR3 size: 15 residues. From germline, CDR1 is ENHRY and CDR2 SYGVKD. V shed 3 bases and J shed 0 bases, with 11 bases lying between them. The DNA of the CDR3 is TGTGCCATCAGTGACCGGACGGTCATGAACACTGAAGCTTTCTTT. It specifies CAISDRTVMNTEAFF.